One T cell receptor beta chain is described in this entry. Its antigen remains unknown. V lost 4 bases and J lost 6, with 16 bases in between. The CDR3 totals 15 residues. Germline V gives CDR1 MNHNY, CDR2 SVGAGI (reference sequence). With 60 Vbeta and 13 Jbeta primers, the PCR was carried out. As originally analysed: Unique TCR beta chains totaled some 80 million in a later count, with 8.5 million to 12 million of them shared. Here immunoSEQ multiplex PCR was the method, and the copy in TCRdb shows in-frame clones only, minus some. V and J calls and clone size are copied from that table; D and trimming were computed from the DNA. The sample holds 60,000 or so clones, 70% to 80% seen once. The data derive from a study of cytomegalovirus exposure and HLA in healthy donors. Overall study findings and caveats: Highly shared variants forming one cluster were likely a sequencing artifact.

Sequenced sample: PBMCs. The genes are TRBV6-6 and TRBJ2-1, with TRBD2 as a possible D gene (6 bases). The source is a woman between 35 and 50 years old in good health and CMV-seropositive. CDR3 sequence: CASSSRDGGGNEQFF. The CDR3 region has the DNA TGTGCCAGCAGTTCCCGGGACGGGGGAGGCAATGAGCAGTTCTTC.